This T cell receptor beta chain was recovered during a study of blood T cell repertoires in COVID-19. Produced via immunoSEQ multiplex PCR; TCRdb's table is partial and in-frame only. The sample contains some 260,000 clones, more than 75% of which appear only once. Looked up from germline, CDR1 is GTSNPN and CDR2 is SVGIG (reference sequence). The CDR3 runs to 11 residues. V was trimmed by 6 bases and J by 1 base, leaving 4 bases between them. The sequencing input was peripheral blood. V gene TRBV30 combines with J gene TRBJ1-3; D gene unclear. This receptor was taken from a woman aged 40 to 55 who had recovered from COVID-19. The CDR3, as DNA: TGTGCCTGCCAATCTGGAAACACCATATATTTT. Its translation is CACQSGNTIYF. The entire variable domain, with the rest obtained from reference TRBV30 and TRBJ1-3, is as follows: SQTIHQWPATLVQPVGSPLSLECTVEGTSNPNLYWYRQAAGRGLQLLFYSVGIGQISSEVPQNLSASRPQDRQFILSSKKLLLSDSGFYLCACQSGNTIYFGEGSWLTVV.